These 27 T cell receptor beta chains were all obtained from the same sample, sequenced in a study of T-cell memory formation after mild COVID-19. TCRdb recomputed calls from the 5' RACE reads with MiXCR, one row per CDR3 protein. The profile covers around 150,000 distinct CDR3 sequences, with roughly 15% appearing a single time and over 12% taken by the ten largest. Material for sequencing was PBMCs or a T cell subset sorted from them (not recorded which). The source of these receptors is an adult woman who had mild COVID-19 (a few samples of this study predate the infection). Cell type and time point are not known.

This chain joins TRBV7-6 and TRBJ2-5; 7 bases agree with TRBD1. This CDR3 contains 13 residues. The germline V gene has CDR1 SGHVS and CDR2 FNYEAQ. Unmatched junction bases numbered 2, after V lost 4 bases and J lost 3 bases. This CDR3 is CASSSDREETQYF. CDR3 in DNA: TGTGCCAGCAGCTCCGACAGGGAAGAGACCCAGTACTTC.

This sequence joins TRBV5-1 and TRBJ1-2, with 9 nucleotides matching TRBD1. From germline, CDR1 is SGHRS and CDR2 YFSETQ. The J segment lost 4 bases and the V segment lost 5 bases, leaving 6 bases of the junction unmatched. The CDR3 consists of 14 residues. The CDR3 coding sequence is TGCGCCAGCAGACCCGGGACAGGGCTCTATGGCTACACCTTC. As protein: CASRPGTGLYGYTF. The full variable domain, with the rest looked up from reference TRBV5-1 and TRBJ1-2, is KAGVTQTPRYLIKTRGQQVTLSCSPISGHRSVSWYQQTPGQGLQFLFEYFSETQRNKGNFPGRFSGRQFSNSRSEMNVSTLELGDSALYLCASRPGTGLYGYTFGSGTRLTVV.

This clonotype was counted between two and nine times. This chain links TRBV6-5 with TRBJ2-3; D unresolved. Trimming cost V 0 bases and J 3 bases, with 4 bases left between them. Germline V gene lookup returns CDR1 MNHEY and CDR2 SVGAGI. The CDR3 length is 13 residues. This chain's CDR3 is CASSYSTTDTQYF. The CDR3 DNA reads as TGTGCCAGCAGTTACTCGACTACAGATACGCAGTATTTT.

The J gene is TRBJ1-1, the V gene TRBV5-1; D is undetermined. The germline CDR1 and CDR2 sequences are SGHRS and YFSETQ. V was trimmed by 0 bases and J by 0 bases, leaving 3 bases between them. The CDR3 covers 13 residues. The CDR3 protein is CASSLVLNTEAFF. For the CDR3, the DNA is TGCGCCAGCAGCTTGGTTCTGAACACTGAAGCTTTCTTT.

Many counts were recorded for this clonotype. This chain joins TRBV25-1 and TRBJ2-7; D is unresolved. With 3 bases removed from V and 3 bases from J, the gap between germline ends came to 3 bases. The CDR3 runs 11 residues. Germline V gene sequence: CDR1 MGHDK, CDR2 SYGVNS. CDR3 bases: TGTGCCAGCAGTGATCTCTACGAGCAGTACTTC. Translating it yields CASSDLYEQYF.

This clonotype showed up just a few times. V and J are TRBV11-2 and TRBJ2-1; weak D call: TRBD1 (5 bases). Germline V gene data show CDR1 as SGHAT and CDR2 as FQNNGV. Trimming removed 4 bases at V and 1 base at J, with 8 bases between. The CDR3 has 14 amino acids. CDR3 nucleotide sequence: TGTGCCAGCAGCTCGGACACGTCCTACAATGAGCAGTTCTTC. Translated: CASSSDTSYNEQFF.

The rearrangement uses TRBV20-1 and TRBJ1-1, with D tentatively TRBD1 (5 bases). The germline V gene has CDR1 DFQATT and CDR2 SNEGSKA (reference sequence). Trimming took 0 bases from V and 8 from J, leaving 13 bases between them. The CDR3 has 13 residues. CDR3 sequence reads: CSARDGKGREAFF. The CDR3 region has the DNA TGCAGTGCTAGAGATGGGAAGGGACGGGAAGCTTTCTTT.

The rearrangement uses TRBV20-1 and TRBJ2-1, with TRBD2 identical over 11 bases. Germline lookup yields CDR1 DFQATT and CDR2 SNEGSKA (reference sequence). The CDR3 covers 16 residues. V lost 6 bases to trimming and J lost 5 bases; unmatched junction nucleotides: 12. The CDR3 reads CSARGGLAGGNNEQFF. The CDR3 nucleotides read TGCAGTGCCCGGGGGGGGCTAGCGGGAGGCAACAATGAGCAGTTCTTC.

The chain is built from TRBV5-1 and TRBJ2-7; D is ambiguous. Germline V gene lookup returns CDR1 SGHRS and CDR2 YFSETQ. This CDR3 region has 13 residues. V was clipped by 0 bases and J by 12 bases, with 16 bases between them. The CDR3 sequence is CASSLGAPGTTYF. The CDR3 region has the DNA TGCGCCAGCAGCTTGGGGGCCCCAGGAACTACGTACTTC.

This clonotype came up a few times. V and J are TRBV7-2 and TRBJ2-7; tentative D call: TRBD1 (5 bases). Germline CDR1 is SGHTA and CDR2 is FQGNSA. Trimming removed 5 bases from V and 2 bases from J, with 13 bases in between. CDR3 length: 14 residues. CDR3 in amino acids: CASSRAQGPYEQYF. The DNA for the CDR3 is TGTGCCAGCAGCCGAGCTCAGGGCCCCTACGAGCAGTACTTC. Together with reference TRBV7-2 and TRBJ2-7, the CDR3 gives the full variable domain: GAGVSQSPSNKVTEKGKDVELRCDPISGHTALYWYRQSLGQGLEFLIYFQGNSAPDKSGLPSDRFSAERTGGSVSTLTIQRTQQEDSAVYLCASSRAQGPYEQYFGPGTRLTVT.

This clonotype was observed a few times. The chain couples TRBV6-6 to TRBJ1-4; D gene uncertain. The V gene's germline CDR1 is MNHNY and CDR2 SVGAGI (reference sequence). This CDR3 is 16 amino acids long. V gave up 5 bases and J gave up 1 base, with 14 bases separating them. CDR3 DNA sequence: TGTGCCAGCAGTGACCGTCCCCTCGGAACTAATGAAAAACTGTTTTTT. This translates into CASSDRPLGTNEKLFF.

V and J are TRBV24-1 and TRBJ1-6; tentative D call: TRBD1 (6 bases). CDR1 KGHDR and CDR2 SFDVKD come from the germline V gene. The CDR3 extends over 16 amino acids. The V end lost 5 bases, the J end lost 7 bases, and 17 bases lay between the germline ends. The CDR3 coding sequence is TGTGCCACCAGTGTTCATACGGGGACACGAAATTCACCCCTCCACTTT. This encodes CATSVHTGTRNSPLHF.

This clonotype has more than one count but fewer than ten. CDR3 sequence (DNA): TGTGCCACCGGGGATAAGGAGGGCACCGGGGAGCTGTTTTTT. Translating it yields CATGDKEGTGELFF. The gene calls are TRBV24-1 and TRBJ2-2; the D gene is possibly TRBD2 (6 bases). This CDR3 has 14 residues. Trimming left V 9 bases short and J 4 bases short, with 14 bases between. Germline lookup yields CDR1 KGHDR and CDR2 SFDVKD.

This clonotype came up many times. The chain is built from TRBV30 and TRBJ1-1; 9 bases agree with TRBD1. V shed 2 bases and J 4 bases; nucleotides not matched to a gene: 5. The CDR3 spans 14 residues. The V gene's germline CDR1 is GTSNPN and CDR2 SVGIG (reference sequence). CDR3 DNA sequence: TGTGCCTGGAGTAAGGACAGGGGTATCACTGAAGCTTTCTTT. Translating it yields CAWSKDRGITEAFF.

This clonotype turned up a few times. The rearrangement joins TRBV7-9 to TRBJ1-1; 7 positions agree with TRBD1. The CDR3 is 15 residues long. Germline V gives CDR1 SEHNR, CDR2 FQNEAQ (reference sequence). Germline trimming cut 5 bases from V and 3 bases from J; bases unmatched to any gene: 9. The chain's CDR3 is CASSLSTGLDTEAFF. As DNA, the CDR3 is TGTGCCAGCAGCCTTTCGACAGGGTTGGACACTGAAGCTTTCTTT.

This clonotype has a handful of counts. This chain uses TRBV4-2 with TRBJ2-3; TRBD2 aligns across 8 bases. The V gene end was trimmed by 0 bases and the J gene end by 1 base; junction bases not matched to a gene: 3. Germline CDR1 and CDR2: LGHNA and YNFKEQ. This CDR3 comprises 16 residues. The CDR3 region is CASSQDLRGGTDTQYF. CDR3 in DNA: TGTGCCAGCAGCCAAGATCTGCGGGGGGGCACAGATACGCAGTATTTT.

The V call is TRBV12-3 or TRBV12-4, the J call TRBJ2-7; 9 bases fit TRBD1. V lost 6 bases to trimming and J lost 1 base; unmatched junction nucleotides: 4. This CDR3 is 14 amino acids long. CDR3 coding DNA: TGTGCCAGCAGGTACGGGACAGGGTCCTACGAGCAGTACTTC. Translating gives CASRYGTGSYEQYF.

The chain couples TRBV12-3 or TRBV12-4 to TRBJ1-2; 9 bases map to TRBD1. J gave up 6 bases and V 5 bases, and 7 bases lay outside the gene matches. The CDR3 is 14 amino acids. CDR3 loop: CASSLWTGANGYTF. The CDR3 DNA reads TGTGCCAGCAGTCTGTGGACAGGGGCCAATGGCTACACCTTC.

This clonotype was picked up a small number of times. The V gene is TRBV19, the J gene TRBJ2-1; TRBD2 is a possible D gene (5 bases). CDR1 is LNHDA, CDR2 SQIVND, per germline (reference sequence). CDR3 length equals 15 residues. V dropped 1 base and J dropped 8 bases, with 15 bases sitting between them. In DNA, the CDR3 is TGTGCCAGTAGTATAGGCCCCTCCAGCGGCTATGAGCAGTTCTTC. Its translation: CASSIGPSSGYEQFF. Combining the CDR3 with reference TRBV19 and TRBJ2-1 gives the whole variable domain DGGITQSPKYLFRKEGQNVTLSCEQNLNHDAMYWYRQDPGQGLRLIYYSQIVNDFQKGDIAEGYSVSREKKESFPLTVTSAQKNPTAFYLCASSIGPSSGYEQFFGPGTRLTVL.

This clonotype occurred a few times. The chain links TRBV4-3 to TRBJ2-1; 7 nucleotides align to TRBD2. CDR1 LGHNA and CDR2 YSLEER come from the germline V gene. The CDR3 loop spans 19 amino acids. With V trimmed by 0 bases and J by 0 bases, 11 bases remained unmatched. This chain's CDR3 is CASSQEGSGITSSYNEQFF. The CDR3, as DNA: TGCGCCAGCAGCCAAGAAGGCAGCGGGATCACGAGCTCCTACAATGAGCAGTTCTTC.

The sample holds a few counts of this clonotype. The chain recombines TRBV20-1 with TRBJ2-1; 9 positions match TRBD1. The CDR3 runs 14 residues. The ends lost 3 bases at V and 3 bases at J; junction bases unmatched: 3. Germline V gene sequence: CDR1 DFQATT, CDR2 SNEGSKA (reference sequence). This chain's CDR3 is CSARGTGFYNEQFF. The CDR3 nucleotides read TGCAGTGCTAGGGGGACAGGGTTCTACAATGAGCAGTTCTTC.

This chain uses TRBV19 with TRBJ1-2, with D unclear. With 8 bases removed from V and 1 base from J, the gap between germline ends came to 11 bases. The CDR3 runs 13 residues. CDR1 and CDR2 from the germline V gene are LNHDA and SQIVND (reference sequence). CDR3 bases: TGTGCCAGTCTCGGGAAGAATAACTATGGCTACACCTTC. It yields the protein CASLGKNNYGYTF.

The J gene is TRBJ2-2, the V gene TRBV4-1; D might be TRBD1 (5 bases). The V gene's germline CDR1 is MGHRA and CDR2 YSYEKL. The CDR3 extends over 17 amino acids. The V end was cut by 5 bases, the J end by 0 bases, with 16 bases between. The CDR3 sequence: CASSKGHELANTGELFF. The CDR3 DNA follows: TGCGCCAGCAGCAAAGGACACGAGCTCGCGAACACCGGGGAGCTGTTTTTT.

The chain employs TRBV9 and TRBJ2-2, with a weak D call TRBD1 (6 bases). The CDR3 covers 16 residues. From germline, CDR1 is SGDLS and CDR2 YYNGEE. V was pared by 0 bases and J by 2 bases, with 11 bases between. The CDR3: CASSVAGQVNTGELFF. The CDR3, as DNA: TGTGCCAGCAGCGTAGCGGGACAAGTCAACACCGGGGAGCTGTTTTTT.

The chain recombines TRBV7-9 with TRBJ2-1; the D gene could be TRBD1 or TRBD2 (6 bases each). The CDR3 totals 15 residues. In germline, CDR1 is SEHNR, CDR2 FQNEAQ (reference sequence). V was trimmed by 5 bases and J by 6 bases, leaving 17 bases between them. DNA of the CDR3: TGTGCCAGCAGCCTTGGGGGGCTCCTTCTCAATGAGCAGTTCTTC. The encoded protein is CASSLGGLLLNEQFF. Using reference TRBV7-9 and TRBJ2-1 for the parts outside the CDR3, the full variable domain is DTGVSQNPRHKITKRGQNVTFRCDPISEHNRLYWYRQTLGQGPEFLTYFQNEAQLEKSRLLSDRFSAERPKGSFSTLEIQRTEQGDSAMYLCASSLGGLLLNEQFFGPGTRLTVL.

The chain uses TRBV12-3 or TRBV12-4 and TRBJ2-3; D uncertain. There are 11 residues in the CDR3. Deletions cut 3 bases from V and 6 bases from J, with 4 bases between. In nucleotides, the CDR3 is TGTGCCAGCAGTTTTGGGGATACGCAGTATTTT. The encoded protein is CASSFGDTQYF.

The chain joins TRBV29-1 to TRBJ1-4; 10 bases map to TRBD1. CDR1 is SQVTM and CDR2 is ANQGSEA in the germline V gene. The CDR3 sequence is 17 residues long. The ends lost 6 bases at V and 0 bases at J; junction bases unmatched: 10. The CDR3 coding sequence is TGCAGCGTGTCCGGGACAGGGGCCTTCGCAACTAATGAAAAACTGTTTTTT. This sequence encodes CSVSGTGAFATNEKLFF.